This entry describes one T cell receptor (beta chain). Its antigen is not known. This sample was taken from a study of OX40 agonist ivuxolimab in advanced cancers. Study observations and caveats: Clonal expansion among partial responders at 0.1-3.0 mg/kg ranked near the lowest.

The V gene end was trimmed by 6 bases and the J gene end by 6 bases; junction bases not matched to a gene: 4. CDR3 length: 13 residues. Germline V gives CDR1 ENHRY, CDR2 SYGVKD. Sequenced by immunoSEQ multiplex PCR; TCRdb stores in-frame clones only, minus some. The sample consists of over 55,000 clones, approximately 83% of them appearing once. The TCR was taken from an adult with an advanced solid tumor such as melanoma, head and neck, liver or kidney cancer. The sample consisted of CD4+ or CD8+ T cells sorted from blood, taken in a trial of the OX40 agonist ivuxolimab. This sequence joins TRBV10-3 and TRBJ2-1; TRBD1 aligns across 8 bases. The CDR3 DNA reads as TGTGCCATCAGCGGGACAGGCCTCAATGAGCAGTTCTTC. Translating it yields CAISGTGLNEQFF.